The rows below give T cell receptor beta chains drawn from one sample of a study of shared clonotypes between healthy human individuals. The method was immunoSEQ multiplex PCR; TCRdb's version includes in-frame clones alone and lacks a portion of them. Of approximately 2.1 million clones listed, 93% were seen once; the top ten hold 0.3% to 0.4%. Input material: naive CD4+ T cells from PBMCs. These receptors originate from a man in his late teens or twenties in good health. Some clones in this sample may be carry-over from other donors' samples. Both conserved end residues are part of each CDR3. The D gene is left open where the match is weak. Size values are once, few and many counts, or a class for expanded clones, and some rows have none.

abundance	j_gene	d_gene	v_gene	CDR3aa	CDR3nt
.	TRBJ1-2	TRBD1	TRBV6-1	CASRKGQGVYGYTF	TGTGCCAGCAGGAAAGGACAGGGGGTCTATGGCTACACCTTC
once	TRBJ2-3	.	TRBV6-1	CASSEVFIGHAPDTQYF	TGTGCCAGCAGTGAAGTTTTCATCGGCCATGCCCCAGATACGCAGTATTTT
.	TRBJ2-5	.	TRBV5-4	CASSLLVWQETQYF	TGTGCCAGCAGCCTCCTGGTCTGGCAAGAGACCCAGTACTTC
.	TRBJ2-3	.	TRBV5-1	CASSQPDSTDTQYF	TGCGCCAGCAGCCAACCGGACAGCACAGATACGCAGTATTTT
.	TRBJ2-1	TRBD2	TRBV18	CASSPGSGSLWEQFF	TGTGCCAGCTCACCGGGTAGCGGGAGCCTCTGGGAGCAGTTCTTC
.	TRBJ1-3	TRBD1	TRBV5-4	CASSLGTGAGNTIYF	TGTGCCAGCAGCTTGGGGACAGGGGCCGGAAACACCATATATTTT
.	TRBJ2-1	.	TRBV7-2	CASSLATDYNEQFF	TGTGCCAGCAGCTTAGCGACCGATTACAATGAGCAGTTCTTC
.	TRBJ1-2	.	TRBV5-5	CASSLAGQTAYGYTF	TGTGCCAGCAGCTTGGCGGGGCAGACCGCGTATGGCTACACCTTC
.	TRBJ2-7	.	TRBV28	CASSSGSSYEQYF	TGTGCCAGCAGTTCCGGATCCAGCTACGAGCAGTACTTC
.	TRBJ1-1	.	TRBV6-5	CASSYQAGTAFF	TGTGCCAGCAGTTACCAGGCAGGTACAGCTTTCTTT
.	TRBJ2-3	.	TRBV6-4	CASSDSPWADTQYF	TGTGCCAGCAGTGACTCCCCTTGGGCAGATACGCAGTATTTT
.	TRBJ2-5	TRBD1	TRBV4-2	CASSQDAAGGWETQYF	TGTGCCAGCAGCCAAGATGCGGCAGGGGGTTGGGAGACCCAGTACTTC
.	TRBJ2-4	.	TRBV5-1	CASSLVQGNGDIQYF	TGCGCCAGCAGCTTGGTACAGGGCAATGGGGACATTCAGTACTTC
.	TRBJ2-1	.	TRBV30	CAWSRNEQFF	TGTGCCTGGAGTCGGAATGAGCAGTTCTTC
.	TRBJ2-7	.	TRBV1	CTSSQGRHEQYF	TGCACCAGCAGCCAAGGCAGGCACGAGCAGTACTTC
once	TRBJ2-3	TRBD2	TRBV4-2	CASSQVFSGSRLGTDTQYF	TGTGCCAGCAGCCAAGTCTTTAGCGGGAGCCGATTAGGCACAGATACGCAGTATTTT
.	TRBJ2-3	TRBD2	TRBV5-4	CASSQGTSGRTSTDTQYF	TGTGCCAGCAGCCAGGGGACTAGCGGGCGAACTAGCACAGATACGCAGTATTTT
.	TRBJ2-3	.	TRBV7-3	CASSRDSLSTQYF	TGTGCCAGCAGTCGGGACTCACTAAGTACGCAGTATTTT
.	TRBJ2-7	.	TRBV5-1	CASSLDGSYEQYF	TGCGCCAGCAGCTTGGATGGATCCTACGAGCAGTACTTC
.	TRBJ1-2	.	TRBV4-3	CASSQDRSQGANYGYTF	TGCGCCAGCAGCCAAGATCGAAGTCAGGGAGCTAACTATGGCTACACCTTC
.	TRBJ1-4	.	TRBV29-1	CSARTDSNEKLFF	TGCAGCGCTCGGACAGATTCTAATGAAAAACTGTTTTTT
.	TRBJ1-5	TRBD1	TRBV28	CASLRTGTMQPQHF	TGTGCCAGCTTGAGGACAGGGACGATGCAGCCCCAGCATTTT
few	TRBJ1-2	.	TRBV6-6	CASTPGTVTYGYTF	TGTGCCAGCACCCCCGGAACAGTGACCTATGGCTACACCTTC
.	TRBJ2-6	.	TRBV6-6	CASSRSRDSGANVLTF	TGTGCCAGCAGCAGGAGCAGGGATTCGGGGGCCAACGTCCTGACTTTC
.	TRBJ2-5	TRBD1	TRBV28	CASRLTRGQGNAETQYF	TGTGCCAGCAGGCTAACCCGGGGACAGGGAAACGCAGAGACCCAGTACTTC
.	TRBJ2-6	.	TRBV5-1	CASSPGAGANVLTF	TGCGCCAGCAGCCCGGGCGCTGGGGCCAACGTCCTGACTTTC
once	TRBJ1-5	TRBD1	TRBV28	CASSSGQGLNQPQHF	TGTGCCAGCAGTTCCGGACAGGGGCTTAATCAGCCCCAGCATTTT
.	TRBJ1-1	.	TRBV2	CASSEVILNTEAFF	TGTGCCAGCAGTGAGGTCATCTTGAACACTGAAGCTTTCTTT
.	TRBJ1-1	.	TRBV29-1	CSIIHPNTEAFF	TGCAGCATAATCCACCCGAACACTGAAGCTTTCTTT
.	TRBJ2-1	TRBD1	TRBV7-2	CASSLAPGTGAYNEQFF	TGTGCCAGCAGCTTAGCGCCCGGGACAGGGGCCTACAATGAGCAGTTCTTC
.	TRBJ2-5	.	TRBV14	CASSPVTAVQETQYF	TGTGCCAGCAGCCCCGTCACAGCAGTCCAAGAGACCCAGTACTTC
.	TRBJ2-1	.	TRBV25-1	CASSESGRLGRSEQFF	TGTGCCAGCAGTGAATCCGGACGACTCGGAAGGAGTGAGCAGTTCTTC
.	TRBJ2-7	TRBD1	TRBV5-4	CASSVSGTAYEQYF	TGTGCCAGCAGTGTTTCCGGGACAGCCTACGAGCAGTACTTC
.	TRBJ1-3	.	TRBV29-1	CSVDGLGNTIYF	TGCAGCGTTGACGGGTTAGGAAACACCATATATTTT
.	TRBJ2-5	.	TRBV5-1	CASSLVGFLGETQYF	TGCGCCAGCAGCTTGGTGGGCTTCTTAGGAGAGACCCAGTACTTC
.	TRBJ1-2	TRBD1	TRBV5-6	CASSTTGTGNYGYTF	TGTGCCAGCAGCACGACCGGGACAGGGAACTATGGCTACACCTTC
.	TRBJ1-5	.	TRBV2	CASKAGGGQPQHF	TGTGCCAGCAAGGCCGGGGGCGGGCAGCCCCAGCATTTT
.	TRBJ1-5	TRBD1	TRBV6-1	CASSEHDRGNQPQHF	TGTGCCAGCAGTGAACACGACAGGGGCAATCAGCCCCAGCATTTT
.	TRBJ2-1	.	TRBV25-1	CASSERSSSYNEQFF	TGTGCCAGCAGTGAAAGATCTAGCTCCTACAATGAGCAGTTCTTC
.	TRBJ2-4	.	TRBV4-3	CASSQDGGATGTKNIQYF	TGCGCCAGCAGCCAAGATGGCGGGGCCACGGGGACCAAAAACATTCAGTACTTC
.	TRBJ2-1	.	TRBV10-2	CASSRERTDSYNEQFF	TGCGCCAGCAGTCGAGAAAGGACAGACTCCTACAATGAGCAGTTCTTC
few	TRBJ1-1	TRBD1	TRBV20-1	CSADRAGAFF	TGCAGTGCTGACAGGGCTGGAGCTTTCTTT
.	TRBJ2-2	.	TRBV19	CASRPANTGELFF	TGTGCCAGTAGACCCGCGAACACCGGGGAGCTGTTTTTT
.	TRBJ1-2	TRBD1	TRBV2	CASSDWGQVQIQVYGYTF	TGTGCCAGCAGTGATTGGGGACAGGTACAAATTCAGGTCTATGGCTACACCTTC
.	TRBJ2-2	TRBD2	TRBV2	CASRASGAGELFF	TGTGCCAGCCGGGCTAGCGGGGCGGGGGAGCTGTTTTTT
.	TRBJ2-7	.	TRBV7-6	CASSLAWGDGFSYEQYF	TGTGCCAGCAGCTTAGCGTGGGGGGACGGTTTCTCCTACGAGCAGTACTTC
.	TRBJ2-5	.	TRBV28	CASSLDRPQWGERQETQYF	TGTGCCAGCAGTTTAGACCGCCCCCAGTGGGGAGAGCGCCAAGAGACCCAGTACTTC
once	TRBJ1-1	TRBD1	TRBV7-6	CASSSLGTELFF	TGTGCCAGCAGCAGTTTGGGGACAGAATTGTTCTTT
.	TRBJ2-7	.	TRBV11-2	CASSPAPDLAYEQYF	TGTGCCAGCAGCCCTGCCCCCGACCTAGCCTACGAGCAGTACTTC
.	TRBJ2-1	TRBD2	TRBV6-5	CASTPLAGSYNEQFF	TGTGCCAGCACCCCACTAGCGGGCTCCTACAATGAGCAGTTCTTC
.	TRBJ1-1	.	TRBV7-2	CAIILNTEAFF	TGTGCCATCATACTGAACACTGAAGCTTTCTTT
.	TRBJ2-7	.	TRBV5-6	CASSLVGGTSYEQYF	TGTGCCAGCAGCTTGGTGGGCGGGACATCCTACGAGCAGTACTTC
.	TRBJ1-1	.	TRBV4-3	CASSQGPGVTGTEAFF	TGCGCCAGCAGCCAGGGCCCCGGGGTGACGGGCACTGAAGCTTTCTTT
.	TRBJ2-1	TRBD2	TRBV7-3	CASSLFPSGSGTYNEQFF	TGTGCCAGCAGCTTATTCCCATCGGGTAGCGGGACGTACAATGAGCAGTTCTTC
.	TRBJ1-2	.	TRBV7-2	CASSLTSLGGHGYTF	TGTGCCAGCAGCCTTACGAGCCTTGGGGGGCATGGCTACACCTTC